These 5 T cell receptor beta chains came from one sample sequenced in a study of cytomegalovirus exposure and HLA in healthy donors. Some clones are missing from TCRdb's copy, which holds only in-frame ones; the method was immunoSEQ multiplex PCR. The profile covers under 130,000 clones, with about 88% appearing a single time and under 4.5% taken by the ten largest. The sequencing input was PBMCs. The receptors were sampled from a woman younger than 30 in good health and CMV-seropositive.

V usage is TRBV18 and J usage is TRBJ2-2, with TRBD1 matching 7 bases. Germline V gene data show CDR1 as KGHSH and CDR2 as LQKENI. J lost 3 bases, V lost 2 bases, and 6 bases had no gene match. The CDR3 runs to 16 residues. As DNA, the CDR3 is TGTGCCAGCTCACCAGTCAGAGGACAGGACACCGGGGAGCTGTTTTTT. As protein: CASSPVRGQDTGELFF.

The chain recombines TRBV5-1 with TRBJ1-3; possible D gene TRBD1, 5 bases. The CDR3 runs to 16 residues. With 4 bases removed from V and 0 bases from J, the gap between germline ends came to 14 bases. From germline, CDR1 is SGHRS and CDR2 YFSETQ. DNA of the CDR3: TGCGCCAGCAGCCTAGGGACTTCTCGCTCTGGAAACACCATATATTTT. Its translation: CASSLGTSRSGNTIYF.

This clone appeared a few times. This chain uses TRBV10-3 with TRBJ2-7, with D perhaps TRBD2 (6 bases). This CDR3 region has 11 residues. Germline CDR1 reads ENHRY; CDR2 reads SYGVKD. V was shortened by 9 bases and J by 1 base, with 7 bases between the two germline ends. The chain's CDR3 is CAMGGSYEQYF. In DNA, the CDR3 is TGTGCCATGGGAGGATCCTACGAGCAGTACTTC.

This chain uses TRBV5-1 with TRBJ1-1; TRBD1 is a possible D gene (5 bases). Trimming cost V 3 bases and J 5 bases, with 14 bases left between them. Germline V gives CDR1 SGHRS, CDR2 YFSETQ. CDR3 length: 14 residues. Here the CDR3 reads CASSSLGGRTEAFF. CDR3 sequence (DNA): TGCGCCAGCAGCTCACTCGGGGGGAGGACTGAAGCTTTCTTT.

The chain couples TRBV6-5 to TRBJ1-1; 8 nucleotides agree with TRBD1. The V and J ends lost 6 bases and 1 base, in that order; junction bases with no gene match: 4. This CDR3 is built from 14 residues. CDR1 is MNHEY, CDR2 SVGAGI, per germline. Here the CDR3 reads CASRWDRPNTEAFF. CDR3 DNA sequence: TGTGCCAGCAGATGGGACAGGCCGAACACTGAAGCTTTCTTT.